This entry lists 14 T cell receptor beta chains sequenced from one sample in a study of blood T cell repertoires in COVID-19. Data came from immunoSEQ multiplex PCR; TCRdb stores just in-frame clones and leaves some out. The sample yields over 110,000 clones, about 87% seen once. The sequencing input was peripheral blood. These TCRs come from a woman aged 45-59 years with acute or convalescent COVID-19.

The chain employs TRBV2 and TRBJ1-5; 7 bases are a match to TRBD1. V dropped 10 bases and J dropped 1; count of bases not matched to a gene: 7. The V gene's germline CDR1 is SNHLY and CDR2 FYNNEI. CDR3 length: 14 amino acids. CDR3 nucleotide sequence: TGTGCCACTAGGGACAGAGGGAGCAATCAGCCCCAGCATTTT. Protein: CATRDRGSNQPQHF. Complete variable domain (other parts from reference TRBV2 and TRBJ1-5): EPEVTQTPSHQVTQMGQEVILRCVPISNHLYFYWYRQILGQKVEFLVSFYNNEISEKSEIFDDQFSVERPDGSNFTLKIRSTKLEDSAMYFCATRDRGSNQPQHFGDGTRLSIL.

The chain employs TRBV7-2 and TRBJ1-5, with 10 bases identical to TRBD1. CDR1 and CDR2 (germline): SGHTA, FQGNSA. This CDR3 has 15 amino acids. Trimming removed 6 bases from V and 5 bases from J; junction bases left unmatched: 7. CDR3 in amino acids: CASSRQGAIDQPQHF. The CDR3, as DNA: TGTGCCAGCAGTCGACAGGGGGCGATCGATCAGCCCCAGCATTTT.

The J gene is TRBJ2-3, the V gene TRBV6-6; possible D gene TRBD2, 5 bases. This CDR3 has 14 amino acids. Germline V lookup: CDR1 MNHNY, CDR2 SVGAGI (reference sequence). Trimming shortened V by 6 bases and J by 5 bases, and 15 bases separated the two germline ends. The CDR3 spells CASRPPGREDTQYF. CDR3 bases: TGTGCCAGCAGGCCCCCGGGGAGAGAAGATACGCAGTATTTT.

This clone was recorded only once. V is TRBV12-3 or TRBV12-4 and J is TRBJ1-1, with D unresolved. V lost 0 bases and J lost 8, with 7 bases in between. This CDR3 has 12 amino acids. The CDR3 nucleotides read TGTGCCAGCAGTTTAGCGATAGCAGAAGCTTTCTTT. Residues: CASSLAIAEAFF.

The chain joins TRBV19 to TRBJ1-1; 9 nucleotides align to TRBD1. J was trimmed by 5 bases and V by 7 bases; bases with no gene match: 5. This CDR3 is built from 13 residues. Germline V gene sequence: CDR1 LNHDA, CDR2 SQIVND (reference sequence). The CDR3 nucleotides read TGTGCCAGTACCACAGGGGGCTTGACTGAAGCTTTCTTT. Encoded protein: CASTTGGLTEAFF.

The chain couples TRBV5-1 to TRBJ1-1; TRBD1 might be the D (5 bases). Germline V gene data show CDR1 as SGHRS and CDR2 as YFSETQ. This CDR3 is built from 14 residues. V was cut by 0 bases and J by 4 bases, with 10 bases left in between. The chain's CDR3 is CASSLAAGPTEAFF. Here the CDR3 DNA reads TGCGCCAGCAGCTTGGCCGCAGGGCCCACTGAAGCTTTCTTT.

CDR3 loop: CASSPRSGRARGGGETQYF. CDR3 DNA sequence: TGTGCCAGCAGCCCTCGTAGCGGGAGGGCCAGGGGCGGTGGGGAGACCCAGTACTTC. The V gene is TRBV21-1, the J gene TRBJ2-5; the table gives TRBD2 as D, unverified against the DNA. TRBV21-1 is a listed pseudogene. The CDR3 is 19 amino acids.

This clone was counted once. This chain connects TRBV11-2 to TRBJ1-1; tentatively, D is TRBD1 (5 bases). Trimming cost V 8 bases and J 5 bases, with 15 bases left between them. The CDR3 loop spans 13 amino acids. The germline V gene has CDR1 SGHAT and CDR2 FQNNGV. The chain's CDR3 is CASSPDRGTEAFF. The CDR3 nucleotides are TGTGCCAGCTCCCCAGATCGGGGGACTGAAGCTTTCTTT.

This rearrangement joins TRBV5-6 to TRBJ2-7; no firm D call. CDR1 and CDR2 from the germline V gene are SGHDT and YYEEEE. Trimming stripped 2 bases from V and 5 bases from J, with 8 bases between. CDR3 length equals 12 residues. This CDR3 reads CASSFESDEQYF. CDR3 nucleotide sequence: TGTGCCAGCAGCTTTGAAAGCGACGAGCAGTACTTC. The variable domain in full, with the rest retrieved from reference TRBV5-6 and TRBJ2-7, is DAGVTQSPTHLIKTRGQQVTLRCSPKSGHDTVSWYQQALGQGPQFIFQYYEEEERQRGNFPDRFSGHQFPNYSSELNVNALLLGDSALYLCASSFESDEQYFGPGTRLTVT.

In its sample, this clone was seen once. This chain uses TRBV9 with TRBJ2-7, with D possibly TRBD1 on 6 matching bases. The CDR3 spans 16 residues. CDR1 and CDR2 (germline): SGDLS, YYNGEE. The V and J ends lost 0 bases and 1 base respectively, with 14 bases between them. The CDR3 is CASSVGTGLDSYEQYF. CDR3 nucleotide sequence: TGTGCCAGCAGCGTAGGAACAGGGCTGGATTCCTACGAGCAGTACTTC. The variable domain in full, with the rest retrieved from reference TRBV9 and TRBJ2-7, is DSGVTQTPKHLITATGQRVTLRCSPRSGDLSVYWYQQSLDQGLQFLIQYYNGEERAKGNILERFSAQQFPDLHSELNLSSLELGDSALYFCASSVGTGLDSYEQYFGPGTRLTVT.

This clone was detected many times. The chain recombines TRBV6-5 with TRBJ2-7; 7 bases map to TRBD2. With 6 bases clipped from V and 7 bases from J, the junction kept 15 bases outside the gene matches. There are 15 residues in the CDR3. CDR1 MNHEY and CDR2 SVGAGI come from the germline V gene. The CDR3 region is CASRSGLGESGEQYF. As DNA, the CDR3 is TGTGCCAGCAGATCCGGACTAGGGGAAAGCGGGGAGCAGTACTTC.

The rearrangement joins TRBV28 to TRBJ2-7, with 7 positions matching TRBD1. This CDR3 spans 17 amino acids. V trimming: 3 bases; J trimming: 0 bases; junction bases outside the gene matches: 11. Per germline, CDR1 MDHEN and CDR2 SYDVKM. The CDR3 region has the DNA TGTGCCAGCAGTTTCCGACAGGGCCCCCTTAGCTCCTACGAGCAGTACTTC. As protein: CASSFRQGPLSSYEQYF.

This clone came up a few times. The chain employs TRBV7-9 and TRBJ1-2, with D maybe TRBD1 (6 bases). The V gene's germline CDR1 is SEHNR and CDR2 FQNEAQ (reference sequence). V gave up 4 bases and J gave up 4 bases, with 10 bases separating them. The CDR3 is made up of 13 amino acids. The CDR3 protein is CASSSWDIYGYTF. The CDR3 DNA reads TGTGCCAGCAGCTCATGGGACATCTATGGCTACACCTTC.

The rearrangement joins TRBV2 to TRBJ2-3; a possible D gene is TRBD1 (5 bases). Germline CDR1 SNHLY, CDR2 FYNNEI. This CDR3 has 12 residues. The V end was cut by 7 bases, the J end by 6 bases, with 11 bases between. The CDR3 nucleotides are TGTGCCAGCAAAAGGGGTGGGGATACGCAGTATTTT. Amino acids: CASKRGGDTQYF.